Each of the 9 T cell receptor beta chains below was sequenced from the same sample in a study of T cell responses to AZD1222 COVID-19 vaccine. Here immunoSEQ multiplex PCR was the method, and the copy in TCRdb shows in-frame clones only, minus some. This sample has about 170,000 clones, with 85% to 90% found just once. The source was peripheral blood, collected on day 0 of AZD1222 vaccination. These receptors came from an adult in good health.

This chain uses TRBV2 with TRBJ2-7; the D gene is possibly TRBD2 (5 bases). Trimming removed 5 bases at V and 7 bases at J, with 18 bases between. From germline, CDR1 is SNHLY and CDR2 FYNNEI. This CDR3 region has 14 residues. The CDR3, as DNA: TGTGCCAGCAGTCATTCTACGGGGTCTGGTGAGCAGTACTTC. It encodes CASSHSTGSGEQYF.

CDR3 coding DNA: TGTGCCAGTAGTATTTTCAACACAGATACGCAGTATTTT. Its protein product is CASSIFNTDTQYF. The rearrangement joins TRBV19 to TRBJ2-3; D is uncertain. CDR1 is LNHDA and CDR2 is SQIVND in the germline V gene (reference sequence). The V end lost 3 bases, the J end lost 2 bases, and 6 bases lay between the germline ends. The CDR3 totals 13 residues.

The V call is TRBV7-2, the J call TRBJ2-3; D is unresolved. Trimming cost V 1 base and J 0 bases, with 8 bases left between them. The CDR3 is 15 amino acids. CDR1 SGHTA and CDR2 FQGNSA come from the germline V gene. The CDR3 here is CASSLVPISTDTQYF. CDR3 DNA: TGTGCCAGCAGCTTAGTGCCAATTAGCACAGATACGCAGTATTTT.

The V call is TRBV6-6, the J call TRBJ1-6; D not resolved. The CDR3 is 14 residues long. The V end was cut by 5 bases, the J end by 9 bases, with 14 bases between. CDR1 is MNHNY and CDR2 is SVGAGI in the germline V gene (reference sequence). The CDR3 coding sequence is TGTGCCAGCAGTAACAATGAAGGTCTTTCACCCCTCCACTTT. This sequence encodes CASSNNEGLSPLHF.

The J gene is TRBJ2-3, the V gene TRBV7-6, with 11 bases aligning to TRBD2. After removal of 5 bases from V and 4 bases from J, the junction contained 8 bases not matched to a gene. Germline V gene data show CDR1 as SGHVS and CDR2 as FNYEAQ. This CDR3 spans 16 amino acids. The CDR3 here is CASSPIAGGPADTQYF. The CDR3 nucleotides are TGTGCCAGCAGCCCCATAGCGGGGGGGCCGGCAGATACGCAGTATTTT.

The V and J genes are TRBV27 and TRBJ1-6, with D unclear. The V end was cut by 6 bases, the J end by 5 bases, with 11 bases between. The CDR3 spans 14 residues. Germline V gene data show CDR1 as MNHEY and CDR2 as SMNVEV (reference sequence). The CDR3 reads CASSPTADNSPLHF. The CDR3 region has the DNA TGTGCCAGCAGCCCCACGGCGGATAATTCACCCCTCCACTTT.

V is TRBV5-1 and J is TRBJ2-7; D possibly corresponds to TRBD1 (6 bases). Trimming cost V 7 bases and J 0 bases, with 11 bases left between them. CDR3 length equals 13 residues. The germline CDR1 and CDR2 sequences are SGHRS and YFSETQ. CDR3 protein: CASQLQGSYEQYV. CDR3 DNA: TGCGCCAGCCAACTACAGGGCTCCTACGAGCAGTACGTC.

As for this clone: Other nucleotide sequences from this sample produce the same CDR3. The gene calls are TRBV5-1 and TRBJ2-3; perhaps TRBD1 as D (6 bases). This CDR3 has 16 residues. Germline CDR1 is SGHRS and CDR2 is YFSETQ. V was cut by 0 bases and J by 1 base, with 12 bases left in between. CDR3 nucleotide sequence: TGCGCCAGCAGCTTGGGACAGGCCGCTGGCACAGATACGCAGTATTTT. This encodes CASSLGQAAGTDTQYF. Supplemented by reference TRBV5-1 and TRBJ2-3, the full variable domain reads KAGVTQTPRYLIKTRGQQVTLSCSPISGHRSVSWYQQTPGQGLQFLFEYFSETQRNKGNFPGRFSGRQFSNSRSEMNVSTLELGDSALYLCASSLGQAAGTDTQYFGPGTRLTVL.

This CDR3 reads CASSTSGRDTQYF. The CDR3 bases are TGTGCCAGCAGCACATCAGGGCGGGATACGCAGTATTTT. The genes are TRBV28 and TRBJ2-3, with a tentative D call TRBD1 (5 bases). The CDR3 has 13 residues. Germline lookup yields CDR1 MDHEN and CDR2 SYDVKM. The germline V and J ends were trimmed by 6 bases and 6 bases, with 13 bases remaining between them.